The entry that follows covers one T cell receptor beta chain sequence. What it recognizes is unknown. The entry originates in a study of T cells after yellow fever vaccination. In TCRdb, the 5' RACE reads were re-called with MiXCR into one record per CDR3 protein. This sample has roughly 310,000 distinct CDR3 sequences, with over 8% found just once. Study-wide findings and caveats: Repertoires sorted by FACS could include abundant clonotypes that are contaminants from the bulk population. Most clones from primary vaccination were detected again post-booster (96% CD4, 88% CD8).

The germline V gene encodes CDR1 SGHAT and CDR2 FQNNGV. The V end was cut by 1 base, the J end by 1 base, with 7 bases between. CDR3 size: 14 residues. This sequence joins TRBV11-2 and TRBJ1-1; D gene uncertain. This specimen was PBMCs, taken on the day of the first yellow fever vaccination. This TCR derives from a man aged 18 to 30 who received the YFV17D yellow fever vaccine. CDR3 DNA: TGTGCCAGCAGCTTAGTACAGAGGAACACTGAAGCTTTCTTT. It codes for CASSLVQRNTEAFF.